The 27 T cell receptor beta chains reported below all come from one sample, sequenced in a study of CD8 T cells in ankylosing spondylitis. General study points: There was a TCR beta motif, made of eight highly homologous variants, that appeared characteristic of ankylosing spondylitis blood.

TCRdb re-derived calls from the 5' RACE reads in MiXCR, one entry per CDR3 protein. Of 650,000 to 800,000 distinct CDR3 sequences in the sample, around 20% were seen once. No antigen has been identified for these receptors. Input material: blood, either unsorted or a sorted T cell fraction (not recorded which). The source is a male donor with ankylosing spondylitis.

This clonotype was counted a few times. The chain is built from TRBV6-5 and TRBJ1-3; 8 bases are a match to TRBD1. Germline values: CDR1 MNHEY, CDR2 SVGAGI. The CDR3 contains 16 residues. After removal of 1 base from V and 0 bases from J, the junction contained 2 bases not matched to a gene. For the CDR3, the DNA is TGTGCCAGCAGTTACTACGGGACAGGCTCTGGAAACACCATATATTTT. Its translation: CASSYYGTGSGNTIYF.

The chain carries TRBV30 and TRBJ2-1, with TRBD1 as a possible D gene (5 bases). The CDR3 runs to 13 residues. V was trimmed by 5 bases and J by 7 bases, leaving 15 bases between them. Germline V gene sequence: CDR1 GTSNPN, CDR2 SVGIG (reference sequence). CDR3 loop: CAWGRWGPNEQFF. CDR3 DNA: TGTGCCTGGGGCCGCTGGGGCCCAAATGAGCAGTTCTTC.

The chain employs TRBV28 and TRBJ1-5, with 8 bases aligning to TRBD1. Germline CDR1 reads MDHEN; CDR2 reads SYDVKM. The CDR3 runs to 15 residues. Germline trimming cut 4 bases from V and 4 bases from J; bases unmatched to any gene: 6. The CDR3 DNA follows: TGTGCCAGCAGTTACTCAGGGGGCCTTAATCAGCCCCAGCATTTT. Protein product: CASSYSGGLNQPQHF.

This chain joins TRBV7-9 and TRBJ2-4; D is perhaps TRBD1 (5 bases). The CDR3 is made up of 11 amino acids. Germline V lookup: CDR1 SEHNR, CDR2 FQNEAQ (reference sequence). Between the trimmed V and J ends, which lost 4 bases and 12 bases, there was a span of 10 bases. The CDR3 loop is CASSSQGTQYF. The CDR3 nucleotides are TGTGCCAGCAGCTCCCAGGGTACTCAGTACTTC. Combining the CDR3 with reference TRBV7-9 and TRBJ2-4 gives the whole variable domain DTGVSQNPRHKITKRGQNVTFRCDPISEHNRLYWYRQTLGQGPEFLTYFQNEAQLEKSRLLSDRFSAERPKGSFSTLEIQRTEQGDSAMYLCASSSQGTQYFGAGTRLSVL.

The V and J genes are TRBV18 and TRBJ2-1, with TRBD1 matching 8 bases. V dropped 1 base and J dropped 8; count of bases not matched to a gene: 19. Germline lookup yields CDR1 KGHSH and CDR2 LQKENI. The CDR3 covers 19 residues. The CDR3 sequence is CASSPREVLETGVYYEQFF. The DNA for the CDR3 is TGTGCCAGCTCACCACGGGAAGTTCTCGAGACAGGGGTGTACTATGAGCAGTTCTTC.

This clonotype appeared a few times. The chain couples TRBV11-2 to TRBJ2-7; possibly TRBD1 for D (5 bases). V lost 7 bases and J lost 0, with 19 bases in between. CDR1 SGHAT and CDR2 FQNNGV come from the germline V gene. This CDR3 contains 16 residues. CDR3 residues: CASTKGTRASSYEQYF. The CDR3 DNA sequence: TGTGCCAGCACCAAAGGTACCAGGGCTAGCTCCTACGAGCAGTACTTC.

The gene calls are TRBV28 and TRBJ2-1, with D possibly matching TRBD1 (5 bases). This CDR3 is built from 13 residues. Germline CDR1 is MDHEN and CDR2 is SYDVKM. V was clipped by 3 bases and J by 8 bases, with 11 bases between them. The DNA of the CDR3 is TGTGCCAGCAGTTTTTTGGTCAGGGATGAGCAGTTCTTC. Encoded protein: CASSFLVRDEQFF.

The chain employs TRBV7-3 and TRBJ2-3, with 8 bases fitting TRBD1. Germline CDR1 and CDR2: SGHTA and FQGTGA. Trimming removed 3 bases from V and 4 bases from J; junction bases left unmatched: 3. This CDR3 contains 14 residues. CDR3 sequence: CASSLGQAADTQYF. The DNA for the CDR3 is TGTGCCAGCAGCTTGGGACAGGCAGCAGATACGCAGTATTTT.

The gene calls are TRBV6-5 and TRBJ2-3; no reliable D call. Germline CDR1 reads MNHEY; CDR2 reads SVGAGI. This CDR3 comprises 16 residues. The V end was cut by 2 bases, the J end by 6 bases, with 18 bases between. The CDR3 sequence is CASSYVGGGVGDTQYF. The CDR3 coding sequence is TGTGCCAGCAGTTACGTTGGTGGCGGCGTAGGCGATACGCAGTATTTT.

The chain links TRBV5-1 to TRBJ1-2; D call uncertain. The CDR3 has 14 amino acids. CDR1 and CDR2 from the germline V gene are SGHRS and YFSETQ. V lost 4 bases and J 3 bases, leaving 13 bases between the germline ends. This CDR3 reads CASSLTQGDYGYTF. Here the CDR3 DNA reads TGCGCCAGCAGCCTCACCCAAGGAGACTATGGCTACACCTTC.

The chain has TRBV3-1 and TRBJ2-3; D is undetermined. V gave up 0 bases and J gave up 2 bases, with 9 bases separating them. The CDR3 spans 15 residues. Germline CDR1 LGHDT, CDR2 YNNKEL (reference sequence). Here the CDR3 DNA reads TGTGCCAGCAGCCAAGAGCAGTTACTCACAGATACGCAGTATTTT. It specifies CASSQEQLLTDTQYF.

Many counts were recorded for this clonotype. The chain employs TRBV7-9 and TRBJ2-7; D call uncertain. Germline V lookup: CDR1 SEHNR, CDR2 FQNEAQ (reference sequence). The ends were cut back, 5 bases at V and 2 bases at J, with 7 bases in the middle. The CDR3 loop spans 12 amino acids. The CDR3 nucleotides are TGTGCCAGCAGCCTCGAGACCTACGAGCAGTACTTC. It yields the protein CASSLETYEQYF. The entire variable domain, with the rest obtained from reference TRBV7-9 and TRBJ2-7, is as follows: DTGVSQNPRHKITKRGQNVTFRCDPISEHNRLYWYRQTLGQGPEFLTYFQNEAQLEKSRLLSDRFSAERPKGSFSTLEIQRTEQGDSAMYLCASSLETYEQYFGPGTRLTVT.

This clonotype was observed a handful of times. The chain links TRBV6-6 to TRBJ2-5; TRBD2 is a possible D gene (5 bases). The V end was cut by 8 bases, the J end by 5 bases, with 12 bases between. This CDR3 spans 12 amino acids. Germline values: CDR1 MNHNY, CDR2 SVGAGI (reference sequence). CDR3 in amino acids: CASQEGRETQYF. As DNA, the CDR3 is TGTGCCAGCCAAGAGGGAAGGGAGACCCAGTACTTC.

The chain uses TRBV28 and TRBJ2-7, with D uncertain. CDR3 size: 14 residues. Germline V gene data show CDR1 as MDHEN and CDR2 as SYDVKM. V lost 2 bases and J lost 0, with 8 bases in between. The CDR3 DNA follows: TGTGCCAGCAGTTTACGGTCCAGCTCCTACGAGCAGTACTTC. This encodes CASSLRSSSYEQYF.

This clonotype occurred a few times. The chain recombines TRBV29-1 with TRBJ1-2, with a weak D call TRBD1 (5 bases). Trimming stripped 7 bases from V and 8 bases from J, with 11 bases between. This CDR3 comprises 10 residues. Germline values: CDR1 SQVTM, CDR2 ANQGSEA. CDR3 amino acids: CSGYQGGYTF. CDR3 nucleotide sequence: TGCAGCGGGTATCAGGGCGGCTACACCTTC.

The chain carries TRBV6-2 or TRBV6-3 and TRBJ1-1; D remains unclear. This CDR3 contains 14 residues. V was shortened by 2 bases and J by 1 base, with 8 bases between the two germline ends. Germline CDR1 reads MNHEY; CDR2 reads SVGEGT. CDR3 coding DNA: TGTGCCAGCAGTTACGGAGGGCAGAACACTGAAGCTTTCTTT. Its translation is CASSYGGQNTEAFF.

This rearrangement joins TRBV6-5 to TRBJ1-6; D is ambiguous. The CDR3 runs 17 residues. The ends were cut back, 0 bases at V and 7 bases at J, with 16 bases in the middle. CDR1 is MNHEY and CDR2 is SVGAGI in the germline V gene. The CDR3 region has the DNA TGTGCCAGCAGTTACTCTCGCTTTGGTCCCTTGAATTCACCCCTCCACTTT. This sequence encodes CASSYSRFGPLNSPLHF.

The rearrangement uses TRBV11-2 and TRBJ2-2; D is perhaps TRBD2 (7 bases). CDR3 size: 16 residues. The germline V and J ends were trimmed by 7 bases and 5 bases, with 20 bases remaining between them. Germline V lookup: CDR1 SGHAT, CDR2 FQNNGV. The CDR3 sequence is CASTETRGARTGELFF. The CDR3, as DNA: TGTGCCAGCACCGAGACCCGGGGGGCGAGGACCGGGGAGCTGTTTTTT.

This clonotype turned up a few times. The gene calls are TRBV10-3 and TRBJ2-5, with TRBD2 matching over 7 bases. V dropped 3 bases and J dropped 5; count of bases not matched to a gene: 6. The CDR3 runs to 14 residues. CDR1 and CDR2 (germline): ENHRY, SYGVKD. The CDR3 DNA follows: TGTGCCATCAGTGAAGGCGGGAGAGGGGAGACCCAGTACTTC. Translation: CAISEGGRGETQYF.

The chain joins TRBV19 to TRBJ2-5; D tentatively fits TRBD1 or TRBD2 (5 bases each). CDR3 length equals 13 residues. Germline values: CDR1 LNHDA, CDR2 SQIVND (reference sequence). The V gene lost 9 bases and the J gene lost 5 bases, with 16 bases spanning the gap. For the CDR3, the DNA is TGTGCCAGCTGGGGGAGTATGGAGGAGACCCAGTACTTC. Translated: CASWGSMEETQYF. Filled out from reference TRBV19 and TRBJ2-5, the complete variable domain reads DGGITQSPKYLFRKEGQNVTLSCEQNLNHDAMYWYRQDPGQGLRLIYYSQIVNDFQKGDIAEGYSVSREKKESFPLTVTSAQKNPTAFYLCASWGSMEETQYFGPGTRLLVL.

This clonotype was observed a handful of times. The chain couples TRBV4-2 to TRBJ2-4; tentatively, D is TRBD2 (5 bases). The CDR3 contains 16 residues. Trimming removed 1 base from V and 1 base from J, with 11 bases in between. Germline CDR1 reads LGHNA; CDR2 reads YNFKEQ. The chain's CDR3 is CASSQGVIAAKNIQYF. The CDR3 DNA sequence: TGTGCCAGCAGCCAAGGGGTGATAGCGGCCAAAAACATTCAGTACTTC.

This clonotype was seen a handful of times. CDR3 region: CASSLRHSGANVLTF. The CDR3 DNA reads TGTGCCAGCAGCCTCAGGCACTCTGGGGCCAACGTCCTGACTTTC. The chain joins TRBV6-1 to TRBJ2-6; D remains ambiguous. In germline, CDR1 is MNHNS, CDR2 SASEGT. The V end was cut by 6 bases, the J end by 0 bases, with 9 bases between. The CDR3 loop spans 15 amino acids.

Points on this clonotype: At one boundary the junction diverges from the germline segment, which might be a read error. This rearrangement joins TRBV12-3 or TRBV12-4 to TRBJ2-6, with unresolved D. CDR3 size: 17 residues. The DNA of the CDR3 is TGTGCCAGCGGTTTAAGGCGTCCTGGGTCTGGGGCCAACGTCCTGACTTTC. It codes for CASGLRRPGSGANVLTF.

This clonotype was detected only a few times. The V call is TRBV4-1, the J call TRBJ2-7; a possible D gene is TRBD1 (5 bases). Looked up from germline, CDR1 is MGHRA and CDR2 is YSYEKL. Between the trimmed V and J ends, which lost 0 bases and 2 bases, there was a span of 11 bases. The CDR3 length is 15 residues. DNA for the CDR3: TGCGCCAGCAGCCAAGACGCGGACACAGCCTACGAGCAGTACTTC. Translated, it gives CASSQDADTAYEQYF.

This clonotype was found a few times. The chain joins TRBV4-2 to TRBJ2-1; TRBD2 might be the D (7 bases). CDR1 LGHNA and CDR2 YNFKEQ come from the germline V gene. This CDR3 region has 20 residues. The V and J ends lost 1 base and 4 bases respectively, with 26 bases between them. The CDR3 bases are TGTGCCAGCAGCCAAGCTCCACTCGCGGGCGGGGGAGGGGGATACAATGAGCAGTTCTTC. This encodes CASSQAPLAGGGGGYNEQFF.

This clonotype was picked up a small number of times. The chain carries TRBV4-2 and TRBJ1-1; D unclear. The CDR3 spans 14 residues. Germline CDR1 and CDR2: LGHNA and YNFKEQ. V was trimmed by 0 bases and J by 2 bases, leaving 7 bases between them. The CDR3 DNA follows: TGTGCCAGCAGCCAAGATAAGTACAACACTGAAGCTTTCTTT. This sequence encodes CASSQDKYNTEAFF.

The V and J genes are TRBV3-1 and TRBJ1-1; D not resolved. The V end was cut by 1 base, the J end by 0 bases, with 6 bases between. CDR3 length: 14 residues. Germline CDR1 LGHDT, CDR2 YNNKEL (reference sequence). In DNA form, the CDR3 reads TGTGCCAGCAGCCAAGCCCCGATGAACACTGAAGCTTTCTTT. Amino acids: CASSQAPMNTEAFF.